The clone carrying this T cell receptor (beta chain) showed up just a few times. Its specificity is not known. The data were taken from a study of blood T cells in healthy people across ages. Primed by a sample-barcoded 5' primer and a J-beta primer mix, a second PCR proceeded for roughly 6 to 12 cycles. TCRdb itself ran the 5' RACE reads through MiXCR, one entry per CDR3 protein. The table lists roughly 410,000 distinct CDR3 sequences, approximately 47% of them singletons. Study-wide findings and caveats: Age advanced and TCR beta diversity per million T cells fell, roughly linearly.

Each of the donors had roughly 9.7 milliliters of peripheral blood drawn into EDTA-treated Vacutainer tubes. The CDR3 consists of 15 residues. Germline trimming cut 1 base from V and 3 bases from J; bases unmatched to any gene: 5. From germline, CDR1 is DFQATT and CDR2 SNEGSKA (reference sequence). This clonotype originated in a man aged 55-75 years in good health. The specimen sequenced was blood. This chain uses TRBV20-1 with TRBJ2-7, with 11 nucleotides matching TRBD2. Here the CDR3 DNA reads TGCAGTGCTAGAGTAGCGGGAGGGAACCTCTACGAGCAGTACTTC. Translating gives CSARVAGGNLYEQYF.